This record looks at one TCR beta chain sequence and its context. Antigen unknown. The data originate from a study of cytomegalovirus exposure and HLA in healthy donors. Primers included in the PCR were 60 Vbeta and 13 Jbeta primers. Measured with immunoSEQ multiplex PCR; TCRdb has only the in-frame clones, and not every one. The table records roughly 150,000 clones, 84% of them present only once. General study results and limits: On later analysis, the bulk of CMV-associated TCR beta chains appeared to be HLA-restricted. In a later analysis, across HLA loci, associated TCR counts were highest for DRB1, lowest for HLA-C. No immune exposure information besides CMV serostatus was available. Presence/absence analysis assumed near-uniform sequencing depth across donors.

Germline CDR1 MNHEY, CDR2 SMNVEV (reference sequence). The CDR3 length is 16 residues. Trimming removed 6 bases from V and 1 base from J; junction bases left unmatched: 5. The specimen sequenced was PBMCs. This chain links TRBV27 with TRBJ2-5; 13 positions agree with TRBD2. This receptor was taken from a man in his thirties or forties in good health and CMV-seronegative. The CDR3 region has the DNA TGTGCCAGCAGCCTACTAGCGGGGGGGACCCAAGAGACCCAGTACTTC. It encodes CASSLLAGGTQETQYF.